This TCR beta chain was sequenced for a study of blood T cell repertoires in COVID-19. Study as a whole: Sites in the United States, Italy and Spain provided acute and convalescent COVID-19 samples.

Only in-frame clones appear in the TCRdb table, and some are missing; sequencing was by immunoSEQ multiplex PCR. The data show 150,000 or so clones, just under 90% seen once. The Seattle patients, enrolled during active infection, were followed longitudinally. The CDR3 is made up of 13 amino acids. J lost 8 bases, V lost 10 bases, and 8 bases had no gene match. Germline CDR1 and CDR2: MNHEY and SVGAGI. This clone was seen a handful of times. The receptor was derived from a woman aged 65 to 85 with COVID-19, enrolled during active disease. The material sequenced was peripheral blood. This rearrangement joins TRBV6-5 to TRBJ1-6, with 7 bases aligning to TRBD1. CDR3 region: CATGGQSHSPLHF. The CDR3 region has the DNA TGTGCCACCGGGGGACAGAGCCATTCACCCCTCCACTTT.